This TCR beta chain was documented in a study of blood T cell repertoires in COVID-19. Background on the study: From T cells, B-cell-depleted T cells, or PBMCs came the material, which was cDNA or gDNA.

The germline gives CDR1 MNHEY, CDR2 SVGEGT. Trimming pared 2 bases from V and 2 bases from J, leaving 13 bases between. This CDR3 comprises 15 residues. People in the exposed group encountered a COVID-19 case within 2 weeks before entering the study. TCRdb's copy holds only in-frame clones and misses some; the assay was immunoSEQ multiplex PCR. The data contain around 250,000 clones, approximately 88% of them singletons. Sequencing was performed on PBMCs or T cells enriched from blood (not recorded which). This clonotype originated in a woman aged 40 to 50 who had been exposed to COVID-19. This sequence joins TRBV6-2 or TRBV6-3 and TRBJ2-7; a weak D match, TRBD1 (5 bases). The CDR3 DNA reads TGTGCCAGCAGTTACGCGGCACAGGTCGCCTACGAGCAGTACTTC. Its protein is CASSYAAQVAYEQYF.